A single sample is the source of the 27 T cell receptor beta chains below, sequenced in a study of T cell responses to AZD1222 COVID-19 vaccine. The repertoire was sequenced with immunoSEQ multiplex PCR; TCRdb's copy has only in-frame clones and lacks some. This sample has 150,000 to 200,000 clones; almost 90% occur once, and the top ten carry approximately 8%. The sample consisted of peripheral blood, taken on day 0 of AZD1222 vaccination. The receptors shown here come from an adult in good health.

CDR3 region: CASSLGTGGFETQYF. The CDR3 coding sequence is TGTGCCAGCAGCTTGGGGACAGGGGGCTTTGAGACCCAGTACTTC. The gene calls are TRBV5-6 and TRBJ2-5; 11 bases align to TRBD1. The CDR3 has 15 residues. With 0 bases clipped from V and 5 bases from J, the junction kept 3 bases outside the gene matches. Germline CDR1 SGHDT, CDR2 YYEEEE. Based on the CDR3 plus reference TRBV5-6 and TRBJ2-5, the full variable domain is DAGVTQSPTHLIKTRGQQVTLRCSPKSGHDTVSWYQQALGQGPQFIFQYYEEEERQRGNFPDRFSGHQFPNYSSELNVNALLLGDSALYLCASSLGTGGFETQYFGPGTRLLVL.

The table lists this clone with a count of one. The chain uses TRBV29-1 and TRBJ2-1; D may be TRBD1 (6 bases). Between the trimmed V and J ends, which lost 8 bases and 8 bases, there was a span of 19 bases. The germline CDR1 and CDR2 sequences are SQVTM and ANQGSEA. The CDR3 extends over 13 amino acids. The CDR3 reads CSFSGALSHEQFF. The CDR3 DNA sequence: TGCAGCTTTTCAGGGGCCCTATCGCATGAGCAGTTCTTC.

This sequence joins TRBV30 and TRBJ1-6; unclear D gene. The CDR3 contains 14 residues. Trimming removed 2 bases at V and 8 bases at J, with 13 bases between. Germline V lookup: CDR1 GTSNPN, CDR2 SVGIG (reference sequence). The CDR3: CAWSRGLSDSPLHF. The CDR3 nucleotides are TGTGCCTGGAGTCGCGGCCTTAGTGATTCACCCCTCCACTTT.

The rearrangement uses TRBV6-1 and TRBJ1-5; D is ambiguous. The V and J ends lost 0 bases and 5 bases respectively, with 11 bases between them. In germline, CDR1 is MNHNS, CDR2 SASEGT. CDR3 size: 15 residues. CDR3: CASSEARRGDQPQHF. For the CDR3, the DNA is TGTGCCAGCAGTGAAGCGCGGCGAGGCGATCAGCCCCAGCATTTT.

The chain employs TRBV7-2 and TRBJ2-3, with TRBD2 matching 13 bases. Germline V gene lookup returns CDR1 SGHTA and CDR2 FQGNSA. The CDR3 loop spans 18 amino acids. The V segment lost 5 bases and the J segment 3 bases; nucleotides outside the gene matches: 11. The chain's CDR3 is CASSTGRTSGGLTDTQYF. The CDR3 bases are TGTGCCAGCAGCACGGGGAGGACTAGCGGGGGCCTGACAGATACGCAGTATTTT.

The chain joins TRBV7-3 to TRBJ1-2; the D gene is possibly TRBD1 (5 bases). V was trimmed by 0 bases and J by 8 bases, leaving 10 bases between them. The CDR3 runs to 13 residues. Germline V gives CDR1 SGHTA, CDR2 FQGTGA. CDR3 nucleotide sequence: TGTGCCAGCAGCTTAACCGACGGGGGAGGCTACACCTTC. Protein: CASSLTDGGGYTF.

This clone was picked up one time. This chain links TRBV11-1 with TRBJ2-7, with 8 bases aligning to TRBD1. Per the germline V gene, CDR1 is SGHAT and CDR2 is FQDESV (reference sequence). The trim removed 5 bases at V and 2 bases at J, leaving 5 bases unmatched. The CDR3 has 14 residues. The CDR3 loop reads CASSRQGTPYEQYF. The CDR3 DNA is TGTGCCAGCAGCCGACAGGGGACCCCCTACGAGCAGTACTTC.

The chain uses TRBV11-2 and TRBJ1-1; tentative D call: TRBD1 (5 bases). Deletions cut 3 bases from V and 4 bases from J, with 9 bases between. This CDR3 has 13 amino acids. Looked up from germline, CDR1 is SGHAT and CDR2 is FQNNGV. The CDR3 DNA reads TGTGCCAGCAGCTTCGACAGACGCACTGAAGCTTTCTTT. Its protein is CASSFDRRTEAFF.

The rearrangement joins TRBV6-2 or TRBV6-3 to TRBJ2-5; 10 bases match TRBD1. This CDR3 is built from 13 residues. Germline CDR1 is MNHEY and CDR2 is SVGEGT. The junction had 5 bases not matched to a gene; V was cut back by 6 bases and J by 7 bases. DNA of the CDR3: TGTGCCAGCAGCGGGACAGGGGATGGGACCCAGTACTTC. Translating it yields CASSGTGDGTQYF.

CDR3 sequence: CASRTSGPDAYNEQFF. CDR3 nucleotides: TGTGCCAGCAGAACTAGCGGGCCCGATGCCTACAATGAGCAGTTCTTC. J is TRBJ2-1 and V is TRBV7-9, with 9 bases that match TRBD2. The CDR3 is made up of 16 amino acids. V lost 6 bases to trimming and J lost 2 bases; unmatched junction nucleotides: 8. Germline V gives CDR1 SEHNR, CDR2 FQNEAQ (reference sequence).

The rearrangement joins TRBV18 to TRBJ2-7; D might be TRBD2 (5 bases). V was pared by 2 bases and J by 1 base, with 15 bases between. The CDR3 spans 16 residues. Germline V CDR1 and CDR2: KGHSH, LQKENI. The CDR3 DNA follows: TGTGCCAGCTCACCAGGTACGGGGTCGCTTTCCTACGAGCAGTACTTC. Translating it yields CASSPGTGSLSYEQYF. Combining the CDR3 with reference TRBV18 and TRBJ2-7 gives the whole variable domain NAGVMQNPRHLVRRRGQEARLRCSPMKGHSHVYWYRQLPEEGLKFMVYLQKENIIDESGMPKERFSAEFPKEGPSILRIQQVVRGDSAAYFCASSPGTGSLSYEQYFGPGTRLTVT.

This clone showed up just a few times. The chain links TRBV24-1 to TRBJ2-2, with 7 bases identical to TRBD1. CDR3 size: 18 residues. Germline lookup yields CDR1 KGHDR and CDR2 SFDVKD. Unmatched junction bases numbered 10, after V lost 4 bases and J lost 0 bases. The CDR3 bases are TGTGCCACCAGTGAAAAACCGGGACAGACTACGAACACCGGGGAGCTGTTTTTT. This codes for CATSEKPGQTTNTGELFF.

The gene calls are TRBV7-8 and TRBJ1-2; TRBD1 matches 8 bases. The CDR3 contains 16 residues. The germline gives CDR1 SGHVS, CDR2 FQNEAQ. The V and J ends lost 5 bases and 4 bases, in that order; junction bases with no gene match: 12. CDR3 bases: TGTGCCAGCAGCCCTAGGAGAGGACAGGGCTTCTATGGCTACACCTTC. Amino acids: CASSPRRGQGFYGYTF.

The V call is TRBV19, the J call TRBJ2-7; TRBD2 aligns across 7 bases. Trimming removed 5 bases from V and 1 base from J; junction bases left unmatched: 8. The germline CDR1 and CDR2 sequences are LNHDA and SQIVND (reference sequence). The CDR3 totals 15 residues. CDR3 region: CASSYSRGGSYEQYF. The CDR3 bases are TGTGCCAGTAGTTATTCGCGGGGAGGGTCCTACGAGCAGTACTTC.

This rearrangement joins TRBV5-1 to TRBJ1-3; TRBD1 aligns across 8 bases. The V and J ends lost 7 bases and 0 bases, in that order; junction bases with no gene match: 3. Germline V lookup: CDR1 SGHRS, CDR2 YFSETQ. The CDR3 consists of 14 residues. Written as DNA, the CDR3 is TGCGCCAGCGGGACAGGACCCTCTGGAAACACCATATATTTT. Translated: CASGTGPSGNTIYF.

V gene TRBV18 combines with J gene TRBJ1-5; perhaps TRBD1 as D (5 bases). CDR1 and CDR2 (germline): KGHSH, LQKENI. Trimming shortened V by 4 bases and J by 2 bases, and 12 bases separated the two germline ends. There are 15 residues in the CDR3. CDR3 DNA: TGTGCCAGCTCACACGAGAAGGGGCGCAATCAGCCCCAGCATTTT. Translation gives CASSHEKGRNQPQHF.

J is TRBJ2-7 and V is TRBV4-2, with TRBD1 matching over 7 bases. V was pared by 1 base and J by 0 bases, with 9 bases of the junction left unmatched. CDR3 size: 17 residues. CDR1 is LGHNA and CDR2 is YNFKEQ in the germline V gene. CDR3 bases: TGTGCCAGCAGCCAAGGTGCGAGGGGGCCTAGCTCCTACGAGCAGTACTTC. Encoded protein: CASSQGARGPSSYEQYF.

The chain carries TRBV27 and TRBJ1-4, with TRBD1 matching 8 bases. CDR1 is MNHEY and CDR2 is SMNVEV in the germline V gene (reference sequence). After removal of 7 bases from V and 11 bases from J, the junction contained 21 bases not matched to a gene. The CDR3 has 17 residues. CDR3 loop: CASTSKLDRGRIVKLFF. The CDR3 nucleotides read TGTGCCAGCACTTCGAAACTAGACAGGGGTCGTATTGTGAAACTGTTTTTT.

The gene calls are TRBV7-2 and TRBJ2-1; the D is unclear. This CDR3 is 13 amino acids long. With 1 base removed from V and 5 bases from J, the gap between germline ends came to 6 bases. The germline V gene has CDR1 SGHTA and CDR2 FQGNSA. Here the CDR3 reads CASSLGPNNEQFF. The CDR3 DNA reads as TGTGCCAGCAGCTTAGGGCCCAACAATGAGCAGTTCTTC.

CDR3 sequence (DNA): TGTGCCAGCAGTTTTCGAGGGGGGAGCAGGGGGAAGAACACTGAAGCTTTCTTT. Protein sequence: CASSFRGGSRGKNTEAFF. V gene TRBV27 combines with J gene TRBJ1-1, with 7 bases matching TRBD1. V lost 3 bases to trimming and J lost 1 base; unmatched junction nucleotides: 14. The CDR3 is made up of 18 amino acids. In germline, CDR1 is MNHEY, CDR2 SMNVEV (reference sequence).

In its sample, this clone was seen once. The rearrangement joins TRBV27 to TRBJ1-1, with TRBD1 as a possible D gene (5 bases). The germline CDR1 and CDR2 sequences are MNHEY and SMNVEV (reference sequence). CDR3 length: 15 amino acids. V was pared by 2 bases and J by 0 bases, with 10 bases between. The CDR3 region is CASSLDSPLNTEAFF. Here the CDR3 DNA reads TGTGCCAGCAGTTTAGACAGTCCCTTGAACACTGAAGCTTTCTTT.

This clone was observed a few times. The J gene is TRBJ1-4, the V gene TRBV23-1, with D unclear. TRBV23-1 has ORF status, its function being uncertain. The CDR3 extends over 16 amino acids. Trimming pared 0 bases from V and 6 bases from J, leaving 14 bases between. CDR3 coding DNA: TGCGCCAGCAGTCAATCTCCGTGGCAGTTCCATGAAAAACTGTTTTTT. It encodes CASSQSPWQFHEKLFF.

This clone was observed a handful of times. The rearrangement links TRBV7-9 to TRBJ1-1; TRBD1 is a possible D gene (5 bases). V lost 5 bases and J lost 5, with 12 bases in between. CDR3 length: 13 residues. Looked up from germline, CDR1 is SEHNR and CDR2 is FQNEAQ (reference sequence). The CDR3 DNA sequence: TGTGCCAGCAGCCATTCGAGGGGAACTGAAGCTTTCTTT. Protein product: CASSHSRGTEAFF.

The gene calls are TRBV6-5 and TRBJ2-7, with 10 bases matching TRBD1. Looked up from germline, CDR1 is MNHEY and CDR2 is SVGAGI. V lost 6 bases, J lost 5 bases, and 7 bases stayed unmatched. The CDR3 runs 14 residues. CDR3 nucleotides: TGTGCCAGCAGCCGTAAGACAGGGGGCGACGAGCAGTACTTC. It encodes CASSRKTGGDEQYF.

This chain's CDR3 is CSVNHESRPAEAFF. Here the CDR3 DNA reads TGCAGCGTCAACCACGAATCGAGGCCGGCTGAAGCTTTCTTT. The chain employs TRBV29-1 and TRBJ1-1; D not certain. There are 14 residues in the CDR3. The V and J ends lost 6 bases and 6 bases respectively, with 20 bases between them. Germline V gene lookup returns CDR1 SQVTM and CDR2 ANQGSEA.

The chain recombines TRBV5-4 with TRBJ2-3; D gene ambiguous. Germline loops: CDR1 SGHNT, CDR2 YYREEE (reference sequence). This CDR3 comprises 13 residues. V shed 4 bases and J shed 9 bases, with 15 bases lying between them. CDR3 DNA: TGTGCCAGCAGCCAGCCCCGGACGAAAACGCAGTATTTT. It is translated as CASSQPRTKTQYF.

The CDR3 spells CASSLATSGVAYNEQFF. The CDR3 region has the DNA TGCGCCAGCAGCTTGGCAACCAGCGGGGTGGCCTACAATGAGCAGTTCTTC. This chain joins TRBV5-1 and TRBJ2-1; 7 bases map to TRBD2. The CDR3 runs to 17 residues. Germline CDR1 and CDR2: SGHRS and YFSETQ. V dropped 0 bases and J dropped 2; count of bases not matched to a gene: 8.